This is a list of T cell receptor beta chains from one sample in a study of vaccination and CD4 T cells after COVID-19. In TCRdb, the PCR reads were re-called with MiXCR into one record per CDR3 protein. The sample carries over 4,500 distinct CDR3 sequences, about half recorded once. Antigen specificity for these receptors is unknown. Sequenced material: CD4+ T cells from blood, cultured in vitro. Receptors were obtained from a human donor who had recovered from COVID-19. Both conserved end residues are part of each CDR3. The order of the fields is D gene, J gene, V gene, clone size, CDR3 DNA, CDR3 protein. A D gene is named only where the DNA matches it firmly. Clone size appears in some rows only: once, few, many, or a class for an expanded clone.

>TRBD1|TRBJ1-1|TRBV7-9|-
TGTGCCAGCAGCGCGGGACAGGGGACTGAAGCTTTCTTT
CASSAGQGTEAFF
>-|TRBJ2-5|TRBV24-1|few
TGTGCCACCTCAGCGGGTCACTCCTCACAAGAGACCCAGTACTTC
CATSAGHSSQETQYF
>TRBD1|TRBJ1-3|TRBV2|-
TGTGCCAGCACCCCGACAGGGTTGTTCTCTGGAAACACCATATATTTT
CASTPTGLFSGNTIYF
>-|TRBJ2-7|TRBV15|-
TGTGCCACCAGCGTATGGAGGGGCAGGAGCCCCTACGAGCAGTACTTC
CATSVWRGRSPYEQYF
>TRBD2|TRBJ2-7|TRBV10-3|-
TGTGCCATCAGTGTTATAAGCGGGAGTAGTATCTACGAGCAGTACTTC
CAISVISGSSIYEQYF
>-|TRBJ1-1|TRBV28|-
TGTGCCAGCAGTTTAAGGTCTGGGGCGAACACTGAAGCTTTCTTT
CASSLRSGANTEAFF
>-|TRBJ2-3|TRBV27|few
TGTGCCAGCAGTCAGACTAGGCTTGGAGATACGCAGTATTTT
CASSQTRLGDTQYF
>-|TRBJ2-7|TRBV6-1|large
TGTGCCAGCAGGGGAACAGGGAGCGACGAGCAGTACTTC
CASRGTGSDEQYF
>-|TRBJ2-3|TRBV21-1|few
TGTGCCAGCAGCGAGGGACAGAACACAGATACGCAGTATTTT
CASSEGQNTDTQYF
>TRBD2|TRBJ2-3|TRBV20-1|few
TGCAGTGCTAGGCAGAGGGGGCCCCCGGCGGGAGGGTCAGATACGCAGTATTTT
CSARQRGPPAGGSDTQYF
>-|TRBJ2-1|TRBV7-9|few
TGTGCCAGCAGTTTAGGGGCAGCTAGTGGCGATGAGCAGTTCTTC
CASSLGAASGDEQFF
>-|TRBJ2-5|TRBV24-1|-
TGTGCCACAGGGGGGGGGAACCAAGAGACCCAGTACTTC
CATGGGNQETQYF
>-|TRBJ2-5|TRBV29-1|once
TGCAGCGTCCAGGGCGCGGAGACCCAGTACTTC
CSVQGAETQYF